Each of the 6 T cell receptor beta chains below was sequenced from the same sample in a study of long-term antiretroviral therapy in people with HIV. Survey level was the resolution at which the v3.0 immunoSEQ assay ran. Clones were sequenced by immunoSEQ multiplex PCR, and TCRdb holds only the in-frame ones, with some missing. The sample includes approximately 17,000 clones, 70% to 90% of them seen just once. The sequences come from unsorted PBMCs, collected 0.6 years after starting antiretroviral therapy. These receptors were collected from a woman younger than 35 with HIV.

This clone was seen more than once but under ten times. This chain uses TRBV9 with TRBJ1-2, with D unresolved. This CDR3 is built from 13 residues. Per the germline V gene, CDR1 is SGDLS and CDR2 is YYNGEE. Trimming stripped 4 bases from V and 5 bases from J, with 12 bases between. The DNA for the CDR3 is TGTGCCAGCAGCCTACCGGACGGGTATGGCTACACCTTC. Translation: CASSLPDGYGYTF.

The V call is TRBV19, the J call TRBJ2-2; 9 positions match TRBD1. Germline loops: CDR1 LNHDA, CDR2 SQIVND (reference sequence). V was pared by 6 bases and J by 2 bases, with 10 bases of the junction left unmatched. The CDR3 totals 17 residues. As DNA, the CDR3 is TGTGCCAGTAGCAAGGGGGGGACAGGGATTAACACCGGGGAGCTGTTTTTT. This sequence encodes CASSKGGTGINTGELFF. The full variable domain, completed using reference TRBV19 and TRBJ2-2, is DGGITQSPKYLFRKEGQNVTLSCEQNLNHDAMYWYRQDPGQGLRLIYYSQIVNDFQKGDIAEGYSVSREKKESFPLTVTSAQKNPTAFYLCASSKGGTGINTGELFFGEGSRLTVL.

V gene TRBV7-2 combines with J gene TRBJ1-5, with 7 nucleotides matching TRBD1. The length of the CDR3 is 15 residues. The germline CDR1 and CDR2 sequences are SGHTA and FQGNSA. J was trimmed by 0 bases and V by 5 bases; bases with no gene match: 4. CDR3 protein: CASSPRDSSNQPQHF. CDR3 nucleotides: TGTGCCAGCAGCCCCCGGGACAGTAGCAATCAGCCCCAGCATTTT.

V usage is TRBV7-3 and J usage is TRBJ2-2, with 8 bases that match TRBD1. Germline lookup yields CDR1 SGHTA and CDR2 FQGTGA. This CDR3 has 14 residues. The V segment lost 5 bases and the J segment 7 bases; nucleotides outside the gene matches: 6. The CDR3 spells CASSIDRGDGELFF. The CDR3 bases are TGTGCCAGCAGCATCGACAGGGGCGACGGGGAGCTGTTTTTT.

The rearrangement joins TRBV2 to TRBJ1-1; D gene uncertain. The ends were cut back, 6 bases at V and 3 bases at J, with 8 bases in the middle. Germline values: CDR1 SNHLY, CDR2 FYNNEI. The CDR3 contains 12 residues. The CDR3 here is CASRRRDTEAFF. The CDR3 DNA reads as TGTGCCAGCAGGAGGCGGGACACTGAAGCTTTCTTT.

The CDR3 bases are TGTGCCAGCAACAAGGGACAGGACCACTATGGCTACACCTTC. Amino acids: CASNKGQDHYGYTF. The genes are TRBV6-1 and TRBJ1-2, with 8 nucleotides matching TRBD1. V shed 7 bases and J 3 bases; nucleotides not matched to a gene: 7. Per the germline V gene, CDR1 is MNHNS and CDR2 is SASEGT. The CDR3 consists of 14 residues.